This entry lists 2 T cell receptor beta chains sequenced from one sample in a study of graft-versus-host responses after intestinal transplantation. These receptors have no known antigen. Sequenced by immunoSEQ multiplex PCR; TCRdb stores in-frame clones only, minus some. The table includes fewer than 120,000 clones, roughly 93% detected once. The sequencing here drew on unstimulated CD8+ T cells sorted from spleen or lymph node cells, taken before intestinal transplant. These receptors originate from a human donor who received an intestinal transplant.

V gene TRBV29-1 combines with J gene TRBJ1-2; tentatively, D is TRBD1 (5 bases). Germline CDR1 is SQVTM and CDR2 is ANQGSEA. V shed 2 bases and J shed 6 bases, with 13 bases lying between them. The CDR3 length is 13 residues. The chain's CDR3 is CSVETGTWNGYTF. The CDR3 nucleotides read TGCAGCGTTGAAACCGGGACGTGGAATGGCTACACCTTC.

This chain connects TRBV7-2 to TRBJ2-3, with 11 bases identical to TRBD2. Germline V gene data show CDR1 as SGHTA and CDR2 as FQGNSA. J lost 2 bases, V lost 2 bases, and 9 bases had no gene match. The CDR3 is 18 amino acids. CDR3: CASSLNFGLAGPTDTQYF. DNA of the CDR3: TGTGCCAGCAGCTTAAATTTCGGACTAGCGGGCCCCACAGATACGCAGTATTTT.